The 7 T cell receptor beta chains below all came from one sample that was sequenced in a study of low-dose radiotherapy and immunotherapy resistance in tumors. TRAV- and TRBV-specific primers were used for first-strand cDNA, which covered alpha and beta chains. For amplifying TCRs, the PCR ran for about 22 cycles with Phusion, which was used together with a constant-region primer and the adapter on the V primers. TCRdb independently ran MiXCR on the reads; one entry per CDR3 protein. The table has roughly 6,000 distinct CDR3 sequences, approximately 64% seen once; the top ten hold 9.5% to 13%. The receptor source for this set is a human donor with advanced metastatic prostate, ovarian, gallbladder or colorectal cancer (not recorded which). This table probably holds off-target reads from a library built for another chain.

The CDR3 DNA reads as TGCGCCAGCACCAACCTTATTACCGCCGTAGCTAGCGGGAGTGGGGAGCAGTTCTTC. Translating gives CASTNLITAVASGSGEQFF. V is TRBV5-1 and J is TRBJ2-1, with 10 bases identical to TRBD2. CDR3 length: 19 residues. Trimming cost V 6 bases and J 10 bases; bases outside gene matches: 25. Germline V gene data show CDR1 as SGHRS and CDR2 as YFSETQ.

This chain joins TRBV5-1 and TRBJ2-7, with 9 nucleotides matching TRBD1. J was trimmed by 3 bases and V by 0 bases; bases with no gene match: 1. Germline V gene lookup returns CDR1 SGHRS and CDR2 YFSETQ. This CDR3 is 14 amino acids long. This CDR3 reads CASSLATGGYEQYF. The CDR3 region has the DNA TGCGCCAGCAGCTTGGCGACAGGGGGCTACGAGCAGTACTTC.

The chain uses TRBV28 and TRBJ1-5, with D unresolved. The CDR3 is 14 residues long. CDR1 and CDR2 (germline): MDHEN, SYDVKM. V was cut by 5 bases and J by 7 bases, with 15 bases left in between. The CDR3 region has the DNA TGTGCCAGCAGTCCCCCGGGGATAAGACAGCCCCAGCATTTT. It encodes CASSPPGIRQPQHF.

This chain connects TRBV28 to TRBJ2-7; D not resolved. Germline CDR1 MDHEN, CDR2 SYDVKM. The CDR3 runs to 14 residues. The V end was cut by 6 bases, the J end by 0 bases, with 12 bases between. The CDR3 here is CASSTDPSSYEQYF. DNA of the CDR3: TGTGCCAGCAGCACGGACCCTAGCTCCTACGAGCAGTACTTC. The variable domain in full, with the rest retrieved from reference TRBV28 and TRBJ2-7, is DVKVTQSSRYLVKRTGEKVFLECVQDMDHENMFWYRQDPGLGLRLIYFSYDVKMKEKGDIPEGYSVSREKKERFSLILESASTNQTSMYLCASSTDPSSYEQYFGPGTRLTVT.

This clonotype showed up just a few times. The V gene is TRBV28, the J gene TRBJ2-1; 7 nucleotides agree with TRBD2. CDR3 length equals 15 residues. V trimming: 7 bases; J trimming: 2 bases; junction bases outside the gene matches: 8. The germline CDR1 and CDR2 sequences are MDHEN and SYDVKM. The CDR3 spells CASIPSGTAYNEQFF. The CDR3 DNA sequence: TGTGCCAGCATCCCAAGCGGGACGGCCTACAATGAGCAGTTCTTC.

This clonotype was recorded only once. The chain uses TRBV4-2 and TRBJ2-3; D gene unclear. The germline gives CDR1 LGHNA, CDR2 YNFKEQ. V shed 1 base and J shed 1 base, with 3 bases lying between them. This CDR3 region has 13 residues. The CDR3 region is CASSQAGTDTQYF. The CDR3 nucleotides read TGTGCCAGCAGCCAAGCCGGCACAGATACGCAGTATTTT.

The gene calls are TRBV29-1 and TRBJ2-1, with D hard to call. Germline V gives CDR1 SQVTM, CDR2 ANQGSEA. Trimming left V 3 bases short and J 2 bases short, with 8 bases between. There are 13 residues in the CDR3. The DNA for the CDR3 is TGCAGCGTTGAGTTCAGAGCCTACAATGAGCAGTTCTTC. It yields the protein CSVEFRAYNEQFF.